This T cell receptor (beta chain) was documented in a study of spatial heterogeneity in lung cancer. Background on the study: Sequencing was performed on follow-up PBMC samples when available, collected at a median of around 2 years after resection. Combinations of a unique TCR and a UMI were tallied in raw reads, and on average each appeared more than ten times.

Ten or more counts support this clonotype. Its antigen is undetermined. CDR3 size: 12 residues. The germline V gene encodes CDR1 SGHRS and CDR2 YFSETQ. V was trimmed by 1 base and J by 6 bases, leaving 7 bases between them. Time point of the sample: blood at routine non-recurrence follow-up after resection. The input material, whole RNA from tumor, nontumor lung or frozen PBMC, was sequenced unsorted. TCRdb re-analysed the 5' RACE reads in MiXCR, keeping a single row per CDR3 protein. The table has some 46,000 distinct CDR3 sequences, 10% to 15% seen once. Study-wide findings and caveats: Relative to follow-up, resection was when ubiquitous expanded tumor TCRs appeared more in blood.

This material consisted of PBMCs, taken at follow-up. The receptor was derived from a male donor with early-stage non-small cell lung cancer. The chain is built from TRBV5-1 and TRBJ1-2; no reliable D call. The DNA of the CDR3 is TGCGCCAGCAGCTTGTTCCGAGATGGCTACACCTTC. Its protein product is CASSLFRDGYTF.